This T cell receptor beta chain emerged from a study of blood T cell repertoires in COVID-19. Study background: Samples taken during acute and convalescent COVID-19 were collected in the United States, Italy and Spain.

Study members were between about 18 and 95 years old and lived in approximately 25 US regions. In the original processing: Amplification of reference gene primers provided the estimated nucleated cell counts. Sequencing was performed with immunoSEQ multiplex PCR; in TCRdb, only in-frame clones are kept and a portion is missing. D and trimming were read from the DNA, whereas the V and J calls and clone size are those reported in that table. There are approximately 280,000 clones in the sample; roughly 89% occur only once, and 1.7% lies in the top ten. The sequence came from a woman aged 18-29 years with acute COVID-19. Sequencing was carried out using PBMCs or T cells enriched from blood (not recorded which).

The CDR3 reads CASRGTGDSTGELFF. The CDR3 nucleotides are TGCGCCAGCAGAGGGACAGGGGATTCCACCGGGGAGCTGTTTTTT. The V call is TRBV10-2, the J call TRBJ2-2; 10 bases map to TRBD1. In germline, CDR1 is WSHSY, CDR2 SAAADI. This CDR3 contains 15 residues. V lost 6 bases and J lost 4; bases outside the gene matches: 5.